This TCR beta chain was captured by sequencing in a study of cytomegalovirus exposure and HLA in healthy donors. Study information: An earlier analysis found fewer than 140 million unique TCR beta sequences from 150 million to 200 million T cells. General study points: The study assumed roughly uniform donor sequencing depth for presence/absence analyses. Later analysis identified 16,951 TCR beta sequences associated with HLA alleles, using a false discovery rate threshold of 0.05.

Germline V lookup: CDR1 SGHRS, CDR2 YFSETQ. The CDR3 spans 17 residues. V trimming: 4 bases; J trimming: 7 bases; junction bases outside the gene matches: 10. This clone was counted only a few times. Its antigen is still unknown. Researchers ran the PCR with 60 Vbeta and 13 Jbeta primers. Assay used: immunoSEQ multiplex PCR; TCRdb lists only in-frame clones, some missing. The table includes some 170,000 clones, 75% to 85% detected once. Whereas donors were nominally healthy upon sampling, unrecorded immune exposures were probable. The sequenced material came from PBMCs. This rearrangement joins TRBV5-1 to TRBJ2-2, with TRBD2 identical over 13 bases. The receptor's source is a man aged 45-60 years in good health and CMV-seropositive. In nucleotides, the CDR3 is TGCGCCAGCAGCAGGACTAGCGGGAGCGGTATCGACGGGGAGCTGTTTTTT. The encoded protein is CASSRTSGSGIDGELFF.